This T cell receptor beta chain derives from a study of T cell responses to AZD1222 COVID-19 vaccine. General study results and limits: It was only after the peak T cell response that any repertoires were sampled. Clonal diversity was possibly underestimated, and the donors were mostly white British, with more females. Seropositive AZD1222 recipients at baseline numbered only 6 or 7.

Some clones are missing from TCRdb's copy, which holds only in-frame ones; the method was immunoSEQ multiplex PCR. Of roughly 66,000 clones listed, 70% to 90% are singletons. The CDR3 is made up of 13 amino acids. Trimming at V came to 6 bases and at J to 5 bases, leaving 5 bases not matched to a gene. Germline V gene data show CDR1 as ENHRY and CDR2 as SYGVKD. With respect to this clone: The antigen is not known.

The chain couples TRBV10-3 to TRBJ1-1, with 8 nucleotides matching TRBD1. The sequencing here drew on peripheral blood, taken 28 days after the second dose of the MenACWY control vaccine. The sequence derives from an adult who received the MenACWY meningococcal vaccine as a control. The CDR3 nucleotides are TGTGCCATCAGGACAGGGGATTGGACTGAAGCTTTCTTT. Protein product: CAIRTGDWTEAFF.